The clone carrying this T cell receptor (beta chain) was recorded once. Its antigen is currently unknown. The V and J ends lost 3 bases and 3 bases respectively, with 11 bases between them. The CDR3 runs 14 residues. Germline CDR1 is SGHAT and CDR2 is FQDESV (reference sequence). This sample stems from a study of blood T cells in healthy people across ages. Overall study results and limits: The diversity estimates, figures obtained from one million T cells, were considered underestimates. Long-lived donors exceeded aged donors in naive CD4+ cells and diversity. While age rose, TCR beta diversity per million T cells dropped in a roughly linear way.

For the second PCR, which ran for about 7 to 11 cycles, a sample-barcoded 5' primer and a J-beta primer mix were used. TCRdb passed the 5' RACE reads through MiXCR, listing each CDR3 protein once. The sample has about 1.6 million distinct CDR3 sequences, around 36% seen once. Each sample gave at least 7 million isolated PBMCs. The chain links TRBV11-1 to TRBJ1-2; TRBD1 might be the D (5 bases). Input material: blood. This TCR was recovered from a woman aged 25 to 39 in good health. The CDR3 reads CASSFGDPYYGYTF. The CDR3 region has the DNA TGTGCCAGCAGCTTTGGGGACCCATACTATGGCTACACCTTC.